This T cell receptor (beta chain) was sequenced in a study of neurological immune-mediated disorders. V trimming: 3 bases; J trimming: 8 bases; junction bases outside the gene matches: 4. This CDR3 is 13 amino acids long. CDR1 is DFQATT and CDR2 is SNEGSKA in the germline V gene (reference sequence). TCRdb used MiXCR to reprocess the 5' RACE reads, holding one entry per CDR3 protein. Here the sample spans around 130,000 distinct CDR3 sequences, roughly 3.4% being singletons. This clonotype was seen many times. The sequenced sample consisted of PBMCs. The rearrangement links TRBV20-1 to TRBJ2-1; 10 positions agree with TRBD1. This receptor was obtained from a woman in her twenties or thirties with multiple sclerosis. The CDR3 DNA is TGCAGTGCTAGGACAGGGGGCCTGTATGAGCAGTTCTTC. This sequence encodes CSARTGGLYEQFF.